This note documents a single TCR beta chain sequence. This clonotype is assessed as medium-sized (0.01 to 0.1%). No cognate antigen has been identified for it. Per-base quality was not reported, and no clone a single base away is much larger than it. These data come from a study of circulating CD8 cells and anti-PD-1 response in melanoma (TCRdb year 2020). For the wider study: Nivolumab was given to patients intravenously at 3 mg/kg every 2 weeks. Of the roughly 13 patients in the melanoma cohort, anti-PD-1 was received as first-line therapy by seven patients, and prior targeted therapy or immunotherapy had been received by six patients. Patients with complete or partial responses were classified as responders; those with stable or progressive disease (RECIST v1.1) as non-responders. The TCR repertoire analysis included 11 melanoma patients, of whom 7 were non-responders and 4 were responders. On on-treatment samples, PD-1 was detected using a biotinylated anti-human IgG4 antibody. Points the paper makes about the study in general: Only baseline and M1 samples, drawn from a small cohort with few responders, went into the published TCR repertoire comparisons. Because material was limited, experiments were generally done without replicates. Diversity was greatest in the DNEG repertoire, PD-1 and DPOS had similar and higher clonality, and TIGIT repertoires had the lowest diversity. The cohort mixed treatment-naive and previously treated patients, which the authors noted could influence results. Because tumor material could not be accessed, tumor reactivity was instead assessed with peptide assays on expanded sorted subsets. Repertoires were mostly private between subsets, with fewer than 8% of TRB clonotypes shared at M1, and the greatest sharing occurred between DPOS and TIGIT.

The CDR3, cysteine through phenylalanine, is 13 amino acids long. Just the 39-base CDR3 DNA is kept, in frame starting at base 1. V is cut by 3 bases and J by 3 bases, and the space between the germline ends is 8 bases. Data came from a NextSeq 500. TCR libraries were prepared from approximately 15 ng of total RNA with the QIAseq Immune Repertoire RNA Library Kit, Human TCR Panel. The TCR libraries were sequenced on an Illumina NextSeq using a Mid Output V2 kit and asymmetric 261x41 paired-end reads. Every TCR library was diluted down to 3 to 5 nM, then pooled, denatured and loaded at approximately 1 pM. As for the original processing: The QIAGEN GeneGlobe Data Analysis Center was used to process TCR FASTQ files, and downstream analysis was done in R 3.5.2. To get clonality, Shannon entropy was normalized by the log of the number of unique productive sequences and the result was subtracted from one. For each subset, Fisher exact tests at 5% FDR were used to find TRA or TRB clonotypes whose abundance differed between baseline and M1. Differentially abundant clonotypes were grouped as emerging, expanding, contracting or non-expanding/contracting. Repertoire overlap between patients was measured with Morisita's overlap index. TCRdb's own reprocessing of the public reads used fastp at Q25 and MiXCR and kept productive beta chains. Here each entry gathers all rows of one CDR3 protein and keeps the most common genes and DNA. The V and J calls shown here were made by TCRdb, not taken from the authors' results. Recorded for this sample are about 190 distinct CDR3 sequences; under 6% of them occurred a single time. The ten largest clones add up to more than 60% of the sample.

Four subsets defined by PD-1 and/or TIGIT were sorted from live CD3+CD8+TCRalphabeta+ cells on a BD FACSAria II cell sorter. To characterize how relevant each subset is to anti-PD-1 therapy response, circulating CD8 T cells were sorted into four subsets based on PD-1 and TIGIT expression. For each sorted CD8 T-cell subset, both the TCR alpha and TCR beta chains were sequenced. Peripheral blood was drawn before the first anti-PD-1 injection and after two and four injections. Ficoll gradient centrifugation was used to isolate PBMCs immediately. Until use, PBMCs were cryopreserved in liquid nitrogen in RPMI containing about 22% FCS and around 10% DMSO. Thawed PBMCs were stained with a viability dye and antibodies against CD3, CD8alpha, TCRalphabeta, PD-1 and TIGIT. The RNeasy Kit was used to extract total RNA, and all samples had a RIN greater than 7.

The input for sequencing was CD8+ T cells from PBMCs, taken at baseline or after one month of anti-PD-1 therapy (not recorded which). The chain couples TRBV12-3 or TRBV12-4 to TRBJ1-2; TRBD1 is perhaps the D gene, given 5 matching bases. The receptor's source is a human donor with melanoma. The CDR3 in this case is CASSLSGDYGYTF. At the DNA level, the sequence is TGTGCCAGCAGTTTGTCGGGGGACTATGGCTACACCTTC.